The rows below give T cell receptor beta chains drawn from one sample of a study of T cells in Graves' hyperthyroidism and ophthalmopathy. TCRdb ran MiXCR on the multiplex PCR reads and lists one entry per CDR3 protein. The sample records over 700,000 distinct CDR3 sequences, around a third being singletons. The source material was blood. These receptors originate from a woman aged 40 to 50 with Graves' hyperthyroidism. Each CDR3 is given with its conserved first and last residue. D genes are given only for firm matches. For some rows the clone size is stated as once, few or many, or as a class when expanded; others skip it.

j_call	d_call	v_call	clone_size	cdr3_nt	cdr3_aa
TRBJ2-5	TRBD2	TRBV29-1	NA	TGCAGCGTTGACCTAGCGGGGAAAGAGACCCAGTACTTC	CSVDLAGKETQYF
TRBJ1-5	TRBD1	TRBV7-9	NA	TGTGCCAGTATCGACAGGGATAGCAATCAGCCCCAGCATTTT	CASIDRDSNQPQHF
TRBJ2-7	NA	TRBV7-9	once	TGTGCCAGCAGCGGCCGGGACTCCGCTGCCGAGCAGTACTTC	CASSGRDSAAEQYF
TRBJ2-2	NA	TRBV29-1	many	TGCAGCGTTGATCTCCGTCTTACCGGGGAGCTGTTTTTT	CSVDLRLTGELFF
TRBJ2-7	NA	TRBV10-3	NA	TGTGCCATCAGTGACAAGGGGGGAGAGTACGAGCAGTACTTC	CAISDKGGEYEQYF
TRBJ2-7	NA	TRBV7-9	many	TGTGCCAGCAGCTTAGTCGGGGGTGTGTATGAGCAGTACTTC	CASSLVGGVYEQYF
TRBJ2-2	TRBD2	TRBV10-3	NA	TGTGCCATCAGGCGGACTAGCGACACCGGGGAGCTGTTTTTT	CAIRRTSDTGELFF
TRBJ2-7	TRBD1	TRBV6-2/TRBV6-3	few	TGTGCCAGCAGTGGGGCCAGGACAGGGAACTACGAGCAGTACTTC	CASSGARTGNYEQYF
TRBJ2-7	NA	TRBV7-9	NA	TGTGCCAGCAGCCCCTACCCGGTGAGGATGGCCTACGAGCAGTACTTC	CASSPYPVRMAYEQYF
TRBJ2-5	TRBD1	TRBV29-1	many	TGCAGCGTTGAGTCTCCGGACAGGGGCCGACAAGAGACCCAGTACTTC	CSVESPDRGRQETQYF
TRBJ1-1	NA	TRBV6-5	many	TGTGCCAGCAGTCGCTGGGATCGTGACACTGAAGCTTTCTTT	CASSRWDRDTEAFF
TRBJ1-4	NA	TRBV25-1	NA	TGTGCCAGCACCTTTGGGAGTGAAAAACTGTTTTTT	CASTFGSEKLFF
TRBJ2-5	NA	TRBV7-6	many	TGTGCCAGCAGACCACGAGGGGTCCGAGAGACCCAGTACTTC	CASRPRGVRETQYF
TRBJ1-2	NA	TRBV24-1	many	TGTGCCACCAGTGACCTCAGGGGTGGCTACACCTTC	CATSDLRGGYTF
TRBJ1-5	NA	TRBV12-3/TRBV12-4	NA	TGTGCCAGCAGACTCGGGACGGACAATCAGCCCCAGCATTTT	CASRLGTDNQPQHF
TRBJ2-7	NA	TRBV4-3	few	TGCGCCAGCAGCCAAGAGGCCTTACCTTATAAGGATTCGTACGAGCAGTACTTC	CASSQEALPYKDSYEQYF
TRBJ1-2	NA	TRBV10-1	few	TGTGCCAGCAGCCGTCTCCCCGACAGCGTCTATGGCTACACCTTC	CASSRLPDSVYGYTF
TRBJ2-7	NA	TRBV11-2	few	TGTGCCAGCAGCTCTAGGGGGGGATCCGGCGAGCAGTACTTC	CASSSRGGSGEQYF
TRBJ1-6	TRBD1	TRBV10-3	few	TGTGCCATCAGCAGACAGGGGACAACTAATTCACCCCTCCACTTT	CAISRQGTTNSPLHF
TRBJ2-7	TRBD1	TRBV25-1	many	TGTGCCAGCAGACAGACAGGGTTCGAGCAGTACTTC	CASRQTGFEQYF
TRBJ2-5	NA	TRBV28	few	TGTGCCAGCACCGCCTCAAGGACCCAGTACTTC	CASTASRTQYF
TRBJ1-5	NA	TRBV6-5	NA	TGTGCCATCAGTTACGCGCCTACTAGCAATCAGCCCCAGCATTTT	CAISYAPTSNQPQHF
TRBJ2-2	TRBD2	TRBV10-3	few	TGTGCCATCAGTGAAGGACTAGTAGGAGGGGAGCTGTTTTTT	CAISEGLVGGELFF
TRBJ1-3	TRBD1	TRBV29-1	many	TGCAGCGGGACAGGGGGCAAGGTTGCTGGAAACACCATATATTTT	CSGTGGKVAGNTIYF
TRBJ1-5	NA	TRBV24-1	NA	TGTGCCAGTACTATCAGCTTTTGGGCAGCCAGCAATCAGCCCCAGCATTTT	CASTISFWAASNQPQHF
TRBJ1-1	NA	TRBV6-5	NA	TGTGCCAGCAGTTACCTGATCTGGGGACTACCGGAAGCTTTCTTT	CASSYLIWGLPEAFF
TRBJ1-4	NA	TRBV7-2	many	TGTGCCAGCAGCTTGTCTCGGGATGAAAAACTGTTTTTT	CASSLSRDEKLFF
TRBJ2-7	TRBD2	TRBV12-3/TRBV12-4	NA	TGTGCCAGCAGTTCTGCAGCCGTTGGGACTAGATTACACGAGCAGTACTTC	CASSSAAVGTRLHEQYF